This T cell receptor beta chain was recovered during a study of cytomegalovirus exposure and HLA in healthy donors. Study results and limitations: According to the study, some 160 TCR beta chains were cytomegalovirus-associated. In a later analysis, V- and J-gene trimming of beta chains associated with a DCLRE1C missense variant, replicated independently.

In the PCR, 60 Vbeta and 13 Jbeta primers were used. Clones were sequenced by immunoSEQ multiplex PCR, and TCRdb holds only the in-frame ones, with some missing. This table holds 150,000 to 200,000 clones, around four fifths found once. On this clone itself: The antigen is not known.

Sequencing was carried out using PBMCs. This clonotype was obtained from a male donor in good health and CMV-seronegative.

CDR3 residues: CASSELGANVLTF. DNA for the CDR3: TGTGCCAGCAGTGAACTTGGGGCCAACGTCCTGACTTTC. The chain links TRBV6-1 to TRBJ2-6; D remains ambiguous. From germline, CDR1 is MNHNS and CDR2 SASEGT. V was shortened by 2 bases and J by 3 bases, with 2 bases between the two germline ends. The CDR3 consists of 13 residues.